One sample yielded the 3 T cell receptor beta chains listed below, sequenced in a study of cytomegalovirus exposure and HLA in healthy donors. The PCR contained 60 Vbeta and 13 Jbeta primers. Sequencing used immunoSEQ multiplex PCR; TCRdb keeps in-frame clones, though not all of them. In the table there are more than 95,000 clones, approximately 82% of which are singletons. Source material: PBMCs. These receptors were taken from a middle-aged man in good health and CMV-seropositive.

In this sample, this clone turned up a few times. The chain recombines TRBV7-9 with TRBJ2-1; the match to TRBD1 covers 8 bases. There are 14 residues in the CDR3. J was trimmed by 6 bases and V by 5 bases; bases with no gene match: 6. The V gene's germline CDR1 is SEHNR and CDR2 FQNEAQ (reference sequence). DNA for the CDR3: TGTGCCAGCAGCCAAAACAGGGGGATCAATGAGCAGTTCTTC. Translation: CASSQNRGINEQFF.

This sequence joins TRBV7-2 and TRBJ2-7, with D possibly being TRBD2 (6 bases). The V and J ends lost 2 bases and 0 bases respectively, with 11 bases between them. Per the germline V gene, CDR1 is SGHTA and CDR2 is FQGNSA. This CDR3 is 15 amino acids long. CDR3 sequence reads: CASSLYGGGSYEQYF. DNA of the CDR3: TGTGCCAGCAGCTTATATGGGGGAGGCTCCTACGAGCAGTACTTC.

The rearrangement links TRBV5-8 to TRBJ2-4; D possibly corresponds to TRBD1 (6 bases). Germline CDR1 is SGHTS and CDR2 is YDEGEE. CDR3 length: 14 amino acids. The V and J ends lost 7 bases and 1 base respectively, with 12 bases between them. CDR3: CASVWGLAKNIQYF. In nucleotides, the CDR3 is TGTGCCAGCGTATGGGGGCTTGCCAAAAACATTCAGTACTTC.